One and the same sample provided the 9 T cell receptor beta chains below, sequenced in a study of blood T cell repertoires in COVID-19. Using immunoSEQ multiplex PCR, the repertoire was profiled, and TCRdb retains in-frame clones only, with some absent. The sample contains about 87,000 clones, roughly 88% of which appear only once. Sequenced sample: peripheral blood. These receptors all stem from a woman aged 80 or over with COVID-19, enrolled during active disease.

This clone appeared a single time. The rearrangement uses TRBV12-3 or TRBV12-4 and TRBJ2-2, with TRBD2 as a possible D gene (6 bases). CDR3 length: 12 amino acids. The germline V and J ends were trimmed by 7 bases and 8 bases, with 11 bases remaining between them. The CDR3 is CASKWDWGELFF. The CDR3, as DNA: TGTGCCAGCAAATGGGACTGGGGGGAGCTGTTTTTT.

The rearrangement links TRBV7-2 to TRBJ2-1; TRBD1 agrees at 8 bases. The CDR3 is 17 residues long. CDR1 SGHTA and CDR2 FQGNSA come from the germline V gene. Trimming at V came to 4 bases and at J to 2 bases, leaving 10 bases not matched to a gene. CDR3 residues: CASSSKGDRGTYNEQFF. In DNA, the CDR3 is TGTGCCAGCAGCTCTAAGGGTGACAGGGGAACCTACAATGAGCAGTTCTTC.

V usage is TRBV4-1 and J usage is TRBJ2-1, with 9 nucleotides matching TRBD2. The germline V gene has CDR1 MGHRA and CDR2 YSYEKL. The CDR3 contains 15 residues. Germline trimming cut 0 bases from V and 9 bases from J; bases unmatched to any gene: 6. The CDR3 spells CASSQDGLARSEQFF. For the CDR3, the DNA is TGCGCCAGCAGCCAAGATGGACTAGCGCGCAGTGAGCAGTTCTTC.

This rearrangement joins TRBV5-1 to TRBJ2-7; D ambiguous. The germline V and J ends were trimmed by 5 bases and 0 bases, with 9 bases remaining between them. Germline-derived CDR1 and CDR2 are SGHRS and YFSETQ. This CDR3 spans 13 amino acids. CDR3 residues: CASSLTSSYEQYF. DNA of the CDR3: TGCGCCAGCAGTTTGACGAGCTCCTACGAGCAGTACTTC.

The chain carries TRBV23-1 and TRBJ1-3, with D perhaps matching TRBD1 (6 bases). TRBV23-1 is labeled an ORF, and its function is uncertain. The V and J ends lost 3 bases and 0 bases respectively, with 12 bases between them. The CDR3 is 16 residues long. CDR3 protein: CASSQRDRISGNTIYF. CDR3 DNA: TGCGCCAGCAGTCAGCGAGACAGGATCTCTGGAAACACCATATATTTT.

The genes are TRBV3-1 (or the pseudogene TRBV3-2) and TRBJ1-1, with unresolved D. Trimming shortened V by 6 bases and J by 1 base, and 15 bases separated the two germline ends. The length of the CDR3 is 15 residues. Germline V CDR1 and CDR2: LGHDT, YNNKEL (reference sequence). CDR3 protein: CASRFAGGWNTEAFF. The CDR3, as DNA: TGTGCCAGCAGGTTCGCGGGAGGCTGGAACACTGAAGCTTTCTTT.

This clone appeared a single time. J is TRBJ2-2 and V is TRBV20-1; D is unresolved. Germline CDR1 DFQATT, CDR2 SNEGSKA (reference sequence). The CDR3 is made up of 13 amino acids. The ends were cut back, 3 bases at V and 3 bases at J, with 8 bases in the middle. CDR3 sequence: CSASPRYTGELFF. In nucleotides, the CDR3 is TGCAGTGCTAGTCCGAGGTACACCGGGGAGCTGTTTTTT.

The chain recombines TRBV18 with TRBJ1-4; 8 bases are shared with TRBD1. Losses at the gene ends were 3 bases for V and 7 bases for J; bases not matched to a gene: 7. Looked up from germline, CDR1 is KGHSH and CDR2 is LQKENI. CDR3 length: 15 residues. As DNA, the CDR3 is TGTGCCAGCTCACCTGCCGGAACAGGGGGTGAAAAACTGTTTTTT. As protein: CASSPAGTGGEKLFF.

The genes are TRBV9 and TRBJ2-3, with D uncertain. CDR3 length: 14 residues. Germline-derived CDR1 and CDR2 are SGDLS and YYNGEE. V lost 3 bases and J lost 0, with 8 bases in between. CDR3 nucleotide sequence: TGTGCCAGCAGCGAGAGCGCTAGCACAGATACGCAGTATTTT. Protein sequence: CASSESASTDTQYF.